This T cell receptor (beta chain) was recovered during a study of blood T cell repertoires in COVID-19. Original processing methods: From reference gene primer amplification, estimates of nucleated cell counts were derived. Clones were sequenced by immunoSEQ multiplex PCR, and TCRdb holds only the in-frame ones, with some missing. The V and J calls and the clone size are those of that table, but D and trimming were determined from the DNA. Altogether 350,000 or so clones are present, around 90% being singletons, with the ten largest covering 6.5%. There are 13 residues in the CDR3. Trimming took 6 bases from V and 1 from J, leaving 9 bases between them. The germline CDR1 and CDR2 sequences are KGHSH and LQKENI.

This rearrangement joins TRBV18 to TRBJ2-5, with no clear D. The specimen was peripheral blood. This receptor was taken from a man aged 18 to 35 with active or convalescent COVID-19. The CDR3, as DNA: TGTGCCAGCTCCCAATTGGCCCAAGAGACCCAGTACTTC. It specifies CASSQLAQETQYF.